The table lists the clone carrying this TCR beta chain with many counts. This specimen comes from a study of neurological immune-mediated disorders. Unsorted libraries were prepared from 2 million PBMCs that had been stored at -80 C. Over 180 million TCR-beta sequences from 15-18 subjects came from every sequencing run. MiXCR, run by TCRdb on the 5' RACE reads, gives a single entry per CDR3 protein. The table includes around 64,000 distinct CDR3 sequences, about an eighth detected once. The clonotype comes from a woman aged 55-70 years with HTLV-1-associated myelopathy (HAM/TSP). The sequenced sample consisted of PBMCs.

The CDR3 coding sequence is TGTGCCAGCAGTTACCGGGGGGATGAGCAGTTCTTC. Its protein product is CASSYRGDEQFF. The chain is built from TRBV6-5 and TRBJ2-1; 7 nucleotides agree with TRBD2. V dropped 2 bases and J dropped 8; count of bases not matched to a gene: 0. The CDR3 has 12 residues. Per the germline V gene, CDR1 is MNHEY and CDR2 is SVGAGI.